Each of the 17 T cell receptor beta chains below was sequenced from the same sample in a study of blood T cell repertoires in COVID-19. TCRdb's table, derived via immunoSEQ multiplex PCR, lists solely in-frame clones and lacks some. This table has roughly 150,000 clones, 83% appearing once. The source material was peripheral blood. Receptors were obtained from a woman of 80 years or more with acute or convalescent COVID-19.

V usage is TRBV6-1 and J usage is TRBJ1-4; D might be TRBD1 (5 bases). Germline CDR1 is MNHNS and CDR2 is SASEGT. The CDR3 runs to 15 residues. Between the trimmed V and J ends, which lost 8 bases and 7 bases, there was a span of 20 bases. The CDR3 nucleotides are TGTGCCAGCGGGACCCTCGGGATCGGGAGTGAAAAACTGTTTTTT. Protein sequence: CASGTLGIGSEKLFF.

This chain links TRBV5-1 with TRBJ1-5; 9 nucleotides line up with TRBD1. This CDR3 is 15 amino acids long. Per germline, CDR1 SGHRS and CDR2 YFSETQ. V gave up 4 bases and J gave up 5 bases; unmatched junction bases: 7. In DNA, the CDR3 is TGCGCCAGCAGCCCCGGACAGGGGTTCGATCAGCCCCAGCATTTT. Translation: CASSPGQGFDQPQHF. The full variable domain, completed using reference TRBV5-1 and TRBJ1-5, is KAGVTQTPRYLIKTRGQQVTLSCSPISGHRSVSWYQQTPGQGLQFLFEYFSETQRNKGNFPGRFSGRQFSNSRSEMNVSTLELGDSALYLCASSPGQGFDQPQHFGDGTRLSIL.

The chain employs TRBV19 and TRBJ1-2; the match to TRBD1 covers 9 bases. The V gene's germline CDR1 is LNHDA and CDR2 SQIVND (reference sequence). This CDR3 contains 14 residues. With 3 bases clipped from V and 6 bases from J, the junction kept 5 bases outside the gene matches. The DNA of the CDR3 is TGTGCCAGTAGTATCCTGACAGGGGGGGATGGCTACACCTTC. Translating it yields CASSILTGGDGYTF.

This chain joins TRBV5-4 and TRBJ1-2; possibly TRBD1 for D (6 bases). Germline loops: CDR1 SGHNT, CDR2 YYREEE (reference sequence). The CDR3 totals 15 residues. V lost 0 bases and J lost 8, with 17 bases in between. CDR3 coding DNA: TGTGCCAGCAGCTTGGTGCAGGGCAGGGGTGGCGGCTACACCTTC. It is translated as CASSLVQGRGGGYTF.

The V and J genes are TRBV5-4 and TRBJ2-1, with D tentatively TRBD2 (6 bases). The germline CDR1 and CDR2 sequences are SGHNT and YYREEE (reference sequence). The CDR3 totals 12 residues. Trimming removed 0 bases at V and 8 bases at J, with 6 bases between. CDR3 sequence (DNA): TGTGCCAGCAGCTTGGGCGGGGATGAGCAGTTCTTC. It translates to CASSLGGDEQFF. The full variable domain, completed using reference TRBV5-4 and TRBJ2-1, is ETGVTQSPTHLIKTRGQQVTLRCSSQSGHNTVSWYQQALGQGPQFIFQYYREEENGRGNFPPRFSGLQFPNYSSELNVNALELDDSALYLCASSLGGDEQFFGPGTRLTVL.

V gene TRBV12-3 or TRBV12-4 combines with J gene TRBJ1-5; perhaps TRBD1 as D (5 bases). The CDR3 spans 13 residues. V was shortened by 8 bases and J by 1 base, with 9 bases between the two germline ends. The CDR3 coding sequence is TGTGCCAGCCATCGGGGGAGCAATCAGCCCCAGCATTTT. This encodes CASHRGSNQPQHF.

The V gene is TRBV27, the J gene TRBJ2-1; 7 nucleotides match TRBD2. In germline, CDR1 is MNHEY, CDR2 SMNVEV (reference sequence). The CDR3 runs 14 residues. Trimming took 6 bases from V and 7 from J; bases not matched to a gene: 9. As DNA, the CDR3 is TGTGCCAGCAGCACTAGCGTCTTGGTTAATGAGCAGTTCTTC. This encodes CASSTSVLVNEQFF.

In its sample, this clone was seen once. This chain uses TRBV6-2 or TRBV6-3 with TRBJ1-1; TRBD1 agrees at 7 bases. This CDR3 is built from 14 residues. The germline gives CDR1 MNHEY, CDR2 SVGEGT. V gave up 6 bases and J gave up 4 bases; unmatched junction bases: 8. The CDR3 region has the DNA TGTGCCAGCAGCCTGGACAGGAGGACCACTGAAGCTTTCTTT. Its protein is CASSLDRRTTEAFF.

The rearrangement links TRBV19 to TRBJ1-2, with D possibly TRBD1 on 6 matching bases. The V end was cut by 7 bases, the J end by 4 bases, with 13 bases between. CDR1 and CDR2 (germline): LNHDA, SQIVND (reference sequence). The CDR3 is 13 amino acids. In nucleotides, the CDR3 is TGTGCCAGTACCATGGACAGACGCTATGGCTACACCTTC. As protein: CASTMDRRYGYTF.

This sequence joins TRBV14 and TRBJ2-5, with TRBD1 matching 11 bases. Germline CDR1 and CDR2: SGHDN and FVKESK. The CDR3 is 16 residues long. V shed 3 bases and J 4 bases; nucleotides not matched to a gene: 7. The CDR3 reads CASSQGTGTGGETQYF. The DNA for the CDR3 is TGTGCCAGCAGCCAGGGCACCGGGACAGGGGGAGAGACCCAGTACTTC. The full variable domain, in which reference TRBV14 and TRBJ2-5 provide the parts outside the CDR3, is EAGVTQFPSHSVIEKGQTVTLRCDPISGHDNLYWYRRVMGKEIKFLLHFVKESKQDESGMPNNRFLAERTGGTYSTLKVQPAELEDSGVYFCASSQGTGTGGETQYFGPGTRLLVL.

This chain connects TRBV19 to TRBJ2-3, with D possibly being TRBD1 (6 bases). Germline V gene lookup returns CDR1 LNHDA and CDR2 SQIVND (reference sequence). There are 16 residues in the CDR3. The V end was cut by 3 bases, the J end by 5 bases, with 18 bases between. The CDR3 nucleotides are TGTGCCAGTAGTATTTTTCACAGGGAATCCGGAGATACGCAGTATTTT. Translated, it gives CASSIFHRESGDTQYF.

CDR3: CASSVGGLAGGESYEQYF. The DNA of the CDR3 is TGTGCCAGCAGCGTAGGGGGACTAGCGGGAGGGGAATCCTACGAGCAGTACTTC. The chain carries TRBV9 and TRBJ2-7; 16 bases match TRBD2. V lost 0 bases and J lost 1; bases outside the gene matches: 4. The germline V gene has CDR1 SGDLS and CDR2 YYNGEE. CDR3 length equals 18 residues.

The chain uses TRBV11-2 and TRBJ1-2; a possible D gene is TRBD1 (5 bases). From germline, CDR1 is SGHAT and CDR2 FQNNGV. V lost 7 bases to trimming and J lost 2 bases, with 14 bases between them. The CDR3 totals 14 residues. The CDR3 DNA is TGTGCCAGCACCCATGCGGGGGGAAACTATGGCTACACCTTC. Its protein product is CASTHAGGNYGYTF.

As concerns this clone: Other DNA variants within this sample encode the same CDR3. CDR3 sequence reads: CAISEWGGNQPQHF. DNA of the CDR3: TGTGCCATCAGTGAGTGGGGGGGGAATCAGCCCCAGCATTTT. The chain is built from TRBV10-3 and TRBJ1-5, with D maybe TRBD1 (5 bases). Trimming took off 1 base at V and 4 bases at J, with 8 bases between the two ends. The CDR3 is made up of 14 amino acids. Germline assignment: CDR1 ENHRY and CDR2 SYGVKD.

V and J are TRBV6-2 or TRBV6-3 and TRBJ1-1; D is unresolved. Germline loops: CDR1 MNHEY, CDR2 SVGEGT. V lost 3 bases and J lost 11, with 19 bases in between. This CDR3 region has 14 residues. The CDR3 protein is CASSYGLRIFGAFF. For the CDR3, the DNA is TGTGCCAGCAGTTATGGACTCCGGATTTTTGGGGCTTTCTTT.

The chain has TRBV6-5 and TRBJ2-5, with 7 bases that match TRBD2. Germline V gene lookup returns CDR1 MNHEY and CDR2 SVGAGI. Trimming cost V 5 bases and J 4 bases; bases outside gene matches: 7. This CDR3 has 14 residues. The CDR3 region has the DNA TGTGCCAGCAGTCCCCTCCCGGGAGGAGAGACCCAGTACTTC. This encodes CASSPLPGGETQYF.

The rearrangement joins TRBV9 to TRBJ2-1, with 12 bases matching TRBD1. Per the germline V gene, CDR1 is SGDLS and CDR2 is YYNGEE. V shed 4 bases, J shed 7 bases, and the junction held 12 bases outside the gene matches. The CDR3 consists of 17 residues. DNA for the CDR3: TGTGCCAGCAGCCTCCTACCGGGACAGGGGGCGTCGAATGAGCAGTTCTTC. Translated: CASSLLPGQGASNEQFF.